This T cell receptor beta chain was observed in a study of cytomegalovirus exposure and HLA in healthy donors. The PCR was carried out with 60 Vbeta primers and 13 Jbeta primers. Produced via immunoSEQ multiplex PCR; TCRdb's table is partial and in-frame only. This table holds 150,000 to 200,000 clones, 75% to 80% found once. Study-level points and caveats: The study put 160 or so TCR beta chains on its list as cytomegalovirus-associated.

This clone was counted between two and nine times. Its matching antigen is unknown. Germline CDR1 SGHAT, CDR2 FQNNGV. Losses at the gene ends were 6 bases for V and 0 bases for J; bases not matched to a gene: 2. This CDR3 is 16 amino acids long. The sequenced sample consisted of PBMCs. The sequence was obtained from a woman aged 45-60 years in good health and CMV-seropositive. The rearrangement joins TRBV11-2 to TRBJ2-2, with 12 nucleotides matching TRBD2. The CDR3 protein is CASSGLAGTNTGELFF. The CDR3 bases are TGTGCCAGCAGTGGACTAGCGGGAACGAACACCGGGGAGCTGTTTTTT.